This T cell receptor beta chain derives from a study of blood T cell repertoires in COVID-19. Study background: Researchers got acute and convalescent COVID-19 samples from the United States, Italy and Spain.

CDR1 and CDR2 (germline): SGHTA, FQGNSA. V was pared by 8 bases and J by 0 bases, with 15 bases between. The CDR3 sequence is 15 residues long. It was during active infection that Seattle patients were enrolled and then longitudinally followed. In the original processing: Counts of nucleated cells, estimated from reference gene primer amplification, were obtained. The data were produced by immunoSEQ multiplex PCR, yet TCRdb's version contains in-frame clones alone and is incomplete. That table supplies the V and J calls and clone size; D and trimming were determined from the DNA. Seen here are 95,000 to 150,000 clones, 85% observed once, and the top ten hold less than 3.5%.

The sequence came from an elderly woman with COVID-19, enrolled during active disease. V gene TRBV7-2 combines with J gene TRBJ2-3; D is possibly TRBD2 (6 bases). Sequences were obtained from peripheral blood. The CDR3 spells CASVRSGSSTDTQYF. In nucleotides, the CDR3 is TGTGCCAGCGTGAGGAGCGGGTCTAGCACAGATACGCAGTATTTT.